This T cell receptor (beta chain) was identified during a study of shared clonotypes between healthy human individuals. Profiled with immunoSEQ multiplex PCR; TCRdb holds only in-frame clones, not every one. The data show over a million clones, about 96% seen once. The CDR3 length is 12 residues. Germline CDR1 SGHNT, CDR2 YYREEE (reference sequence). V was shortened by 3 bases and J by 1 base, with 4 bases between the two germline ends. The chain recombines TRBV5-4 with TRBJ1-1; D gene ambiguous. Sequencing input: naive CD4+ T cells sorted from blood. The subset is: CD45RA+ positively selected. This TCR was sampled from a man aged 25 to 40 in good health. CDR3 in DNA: TGTGCCAGCAGCTCAGGGAACACTGAAGCTTTCTTT. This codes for CASSSGNTEAFF.